This T cell receptor beta chain stems from a study of PD-L1 blockade in urothelial cancer. Study background: Patients began atezolizumab, 1,200 mg intravenously every 3 weeks, in about 2014. Blood was subjected to analysis at 3 weeks (second dose) and 6 weeks following treatment start.

Produced via immunoSEQ multiplex PCR; TCRdb's table is partial and in-frame only. The sample has around 56,000 clones, about 86% seen once. This CDR3 is 16 amino acids long. The V gene end was trimmed by 5 bases and the J gene end by 3 bases; junction bases not matched to a gene: 5. Germline loops: CDR1 LNHNV, CDR2 YYDKDF (reference sequence). Each patient's cancer was a locally advanced or metastatic urothelial carcinoma. A total of 1 to 8 samples per patient were collected pretreatment and on-treatment. This chain uses TRBV15 with TRBJ2-3; 13 nucleotides line up with TRBD2. This TCR was recovered from a man in his fifties or sixties with urothelial cancer. The source was PBMCs, collected around atezolizumab (anti-PD-L1) treatment. The CDR3 DNA sequence: TGTGCCACCAGCGGAAGACTAGCGGGAGGTACAGATACGCAGTATTTT. Translation: CATSGRLAGGTDTQYF.